The clone carrying this T cell receptor (beta chain) was seen repeatedly, ten times or more. What it binds is not known. The data were taken from a study of neurological immune-mediated disorders. The time point: technical triplicate 1. Unsorted libraries were prepared from 2 million PBMCs that had been stored at -80 C. Study-wide results and caveats: Expanded clones shared no CDR3 amino acid sequences across subjects, suggesting private repertoires in all groups.

TCRdb reanalysed the 5' RACE reads using MiXCR and keeps one entry per CDR3 protein. The sample lists 30,000 to 40,000 distinct CDR3 sequences, around 10% occurring once. Germline V lookup: CDR1 MNHEY, CDR2 SMNVEV (reference sequence). The V gene end was trimmed by 4 bases and the J gene end by 3 bases; junction bases not matched to a gene: 2. The length of the CDR3 is 16 residues. The sequenced sample consisted of PBMCs. The J gene is TRBJ2-2, the V gene TRBV27; 13 bases map to TRBD2. This clonotype was sampled from a man aged 60 to 69 with HTLV-1-associated myelopathy (HAM/TSP). CDR3 sequence reads: CASSSGLAGYTGELFF. The CDR3 region has the DNA TGTGCCAGCAGTTCGGGACTAGCGGGATACACCGGGGAGCTGTTTTTT.